The 5 T cell receptor beta chains below were found in one sample sequenced in a study of T cell repertoires in cytomegalovirus infection. Antigen specificity for these receptors is unknown. TCRdb reprocessed the reads with MiXCR, giving one entry per CDR3 protein. The sample has 45,000 to 55,000 distinct CDR3 sequences, under 20% seen once; the top ten hold 53%. Specimen: CD8+ T cells from cultured PBMCs, collected from culture after CMV antigen stimulation. These receptors originate from a human donor in good health (CMV status not recorded). Some clones in this sample may be carry-over from other donors' samples.

The chain links TRBV4-1 to TRBJ2-7; D remains unclear. The V end lost 0 bases, the J end lost 0 bases, and 15 bases lay between the germline ends. The CDR3 is made up of 17 amino acids. Germline-derived CDR1 and CDR2 are MGHRA and YSYEKL. The CDR3 bases are TGCGCCAGCAGCCAAGATCTATTGACTCCGAGCTCCTACGAGCAGTACTTC. Amino acids: CASSQDLLTPSSYEQYF.

This clonotype has at least ten counts. The CDR3 DNA follows: TGTGCCATCAGCGCGGACAGCGGTGGTGAGGAAGAGACCCAGTACTTC. Translating it yields CAISADSGGEEETQYF. J is TRBJ2-5 and V is TRBV10-3, with D perhaps TRBD1 (6 bases). There are 16 residues in the CDR3. CDR1 ENHRY and CDR2 SYGVKD come from the germline V gene. Trimming stripped 6 bases from V and 3 bases from J, with 20 bases between.

This clonotype was seen at least ten times. Here the CDR3 DNA reads TGCGCCAGCAGCTCGGACAGCTACAATGAGCAGTTCTTC. Translated, it gives CASSSDSYNEQFF. The chain uses TRBV5-1 and TRBJ2-1; D possibly corresponds to TRBD1 (6 bases). This CDR3 has 13 amino acids. Trimming took off 3 bases at V and 3 bases at J, with 7 bases between the two ends. CDR1 SGHRS and CDR2 YFSETQ come from the germline V gene.

The chain is built from TRBV5-5 and TRBJ2-1, with 9 bases matching TRBD2. Trimming cost V 4 bases and J 5 bases; bases outside gene matches: 4. CDR1 SGHKS and CDR2 YYEKEE come from the germline V gene (reference sequence). This CDR3 comprises 14 residues. The CDR3 DNA is TGTGCCAGCAGCCCTAGCGGGGTCGACAATGAGCAGTTCTTC. This sequence encodes CASSPSGVDNEQFF.

This sequence joins TRBV12-3 or TRBV12-4 and TRBJ2-5, with D hard to call. This CDR3 has 13 residues. V was pared by 3 bases and J by 3 bases, with 8 bases between. In DNA, the CDR3 is TGTGCCAGCAGTTTCGGAAAAAAAGAGACCCAGTACTTC. Its protein is CASSFGKKETQYF.